This T cell receptor (beta chain) comes out of a study of spatial heterogeneity in lung cancer. Turning to the study itself: The study consistently detected more beta-chain than alpha-chain sequences. The correlation between TCR transcript counts in tumor regions and a T cell module score from matched bulk RNA-seq was strong. Averaged across combinations, each unique TCR and UMI pairing appeared more than ten times in raw reads, which were uncorrected.

The CDR3 has 11 amino acids. Germline V gene sequence: CDR1 SEHNR, CDR2 FQNEAQ (reference sequence). The germline V and J ends were trimmed by 6 bases and 5 bases, with 7 bases remaining between them. The time point denotes: sample taken at primary tumor resection. Samples came from about 72 TRACERx patients with untreated early-stage lung cancer. Notes on the study in general: Mutation counts in tumors were tracked by counts of expanded intratumoral alpha and beta TCRs.

In this sample, this clonotype turned up many times. The antigen is undetermined. One entry per CDR3 protein, called by TCRdb with MiXCR from the 5' RACE reads. The table shows some 5,000 distinct CDR3 sequences, with roughly 29% occurring only once. The source material was lung tumor tissue, sampled at surgery. The gene calls are TRBV7-9 and TRBJ2-5; the D is unclear. This TCR was recovered from a male donor with early-stage non-small cell lung cancer. CDR3 nucleotides: TGTGCCAGCAGGAGTGCGGAGACCCAGTACTTC. Protein product: CASRSAETQYF.